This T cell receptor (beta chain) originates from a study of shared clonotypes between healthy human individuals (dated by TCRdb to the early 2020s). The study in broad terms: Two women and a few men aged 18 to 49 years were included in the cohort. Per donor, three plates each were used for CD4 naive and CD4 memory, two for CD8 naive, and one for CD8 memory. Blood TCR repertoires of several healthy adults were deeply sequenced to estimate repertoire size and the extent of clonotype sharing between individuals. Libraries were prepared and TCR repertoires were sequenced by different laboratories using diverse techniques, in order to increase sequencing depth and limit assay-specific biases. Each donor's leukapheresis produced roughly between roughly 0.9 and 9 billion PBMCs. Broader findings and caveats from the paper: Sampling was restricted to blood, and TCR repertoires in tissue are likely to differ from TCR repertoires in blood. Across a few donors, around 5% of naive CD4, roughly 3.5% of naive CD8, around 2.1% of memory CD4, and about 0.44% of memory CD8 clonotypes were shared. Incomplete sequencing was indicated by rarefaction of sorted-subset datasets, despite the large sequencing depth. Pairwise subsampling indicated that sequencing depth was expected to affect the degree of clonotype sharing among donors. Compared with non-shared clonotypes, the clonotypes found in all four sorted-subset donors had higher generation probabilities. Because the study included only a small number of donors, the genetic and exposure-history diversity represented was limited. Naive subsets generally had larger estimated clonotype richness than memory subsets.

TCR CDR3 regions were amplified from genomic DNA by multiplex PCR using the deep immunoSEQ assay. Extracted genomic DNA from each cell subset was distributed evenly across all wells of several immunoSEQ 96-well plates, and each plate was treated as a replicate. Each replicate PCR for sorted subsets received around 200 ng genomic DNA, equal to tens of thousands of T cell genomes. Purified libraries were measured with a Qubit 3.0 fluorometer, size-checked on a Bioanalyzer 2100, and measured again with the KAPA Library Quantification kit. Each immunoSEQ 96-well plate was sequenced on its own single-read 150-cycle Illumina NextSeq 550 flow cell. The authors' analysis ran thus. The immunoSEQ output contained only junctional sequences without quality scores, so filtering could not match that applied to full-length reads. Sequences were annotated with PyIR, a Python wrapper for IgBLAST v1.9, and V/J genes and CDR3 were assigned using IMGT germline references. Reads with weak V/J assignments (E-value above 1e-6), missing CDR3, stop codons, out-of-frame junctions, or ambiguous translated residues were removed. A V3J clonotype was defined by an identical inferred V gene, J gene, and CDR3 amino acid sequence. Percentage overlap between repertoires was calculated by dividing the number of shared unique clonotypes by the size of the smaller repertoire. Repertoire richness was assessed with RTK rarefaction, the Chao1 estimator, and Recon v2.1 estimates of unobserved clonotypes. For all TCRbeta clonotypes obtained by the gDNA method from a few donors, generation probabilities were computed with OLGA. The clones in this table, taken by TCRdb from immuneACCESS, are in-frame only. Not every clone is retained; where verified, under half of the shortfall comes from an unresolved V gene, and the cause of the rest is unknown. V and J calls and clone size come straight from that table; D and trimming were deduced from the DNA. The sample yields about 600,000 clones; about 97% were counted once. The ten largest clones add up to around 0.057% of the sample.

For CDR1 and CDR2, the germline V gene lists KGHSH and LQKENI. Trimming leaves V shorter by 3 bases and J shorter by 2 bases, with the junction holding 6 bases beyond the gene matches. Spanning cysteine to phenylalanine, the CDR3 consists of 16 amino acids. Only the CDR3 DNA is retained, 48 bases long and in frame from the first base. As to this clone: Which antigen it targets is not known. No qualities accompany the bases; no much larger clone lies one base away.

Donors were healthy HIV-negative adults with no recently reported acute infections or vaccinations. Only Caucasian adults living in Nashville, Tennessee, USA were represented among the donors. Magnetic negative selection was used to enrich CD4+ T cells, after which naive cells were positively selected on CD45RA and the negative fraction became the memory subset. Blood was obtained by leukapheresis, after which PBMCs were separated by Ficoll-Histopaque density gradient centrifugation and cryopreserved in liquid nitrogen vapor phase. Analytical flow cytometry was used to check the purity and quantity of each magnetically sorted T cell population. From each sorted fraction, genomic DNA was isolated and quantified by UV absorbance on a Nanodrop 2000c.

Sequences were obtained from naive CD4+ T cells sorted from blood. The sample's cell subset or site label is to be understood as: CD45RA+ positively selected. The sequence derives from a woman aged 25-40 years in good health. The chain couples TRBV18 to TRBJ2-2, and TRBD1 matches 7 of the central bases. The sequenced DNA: TGTGCCAGCTCACCCAATTCAGGGGGAAACACCGGGGAGCTGTTTTTT. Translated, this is CASSPNSGGNTGELFF.